One sample yielded the 30 T cell receptor beta chains listed below, sequenced in a study of blood T cells in healthy people across ages (dated by TCRdb to the mid-2010s). Library generation was performed with 5' RACE. Sequencing relied on an Illumina HiSeq 2500. A second about 7 to 12 cycle PCR used a sample-barcoded 5' primer and a J-beta primer mix. The public reads were quality trimmed at Q25 with fastp and then assembled into clones with MiXCR by TCRdb, keeping productive beta chains. Each CDR3 protein appears once, grouped with its most common genes and DNA. In all, the sample holds 800,000 to 950,000 distinct CDR3 sequences, and 30% to 45% of those were seen once. The top ten clonotypes cover roughly 13% of the sample. The sample was blood. The receptor set was obtained from a man between 18 and 35 years old in good health.

The chain employs TRBV3-1 and TRBJ1-5, with 7 bases aligning to TRBD1. CDR1 and CDR2 (germline): LGHDT, YNNKEL (reference sequence). The junction had 4 bases not matched to a gene; V was cut back by 6 bases and J by 5 bases. This CDR3 spans 13 amino acids. CDR3 in DNA: TGTGCCAGCAGTAATCAGGGGGATCAGCCCCAGCATTTT. Its protein product is CASSNQGDQPQHF.

This clonotype was seen only a few times. The V gene is TRBV7-2, the J gene TRBJ1-6; TRBD1 aligns across 9 bases. This CDR3 has 17 amino acids. Germline V gene data show CDR1 as SGHTA and CDR2 as FQGNSA. V lost 5 bases, J lost 10 bases, and 15 bases stayed unmatched. The CDR3 DNA reads as TGTGCCAGCAGCCTAACCCCCGGGACAGGGTTCGGATCACCCCTCCACTTT. Translated, it gives CASSLTPGTGFGSPLHF.

The chain is built from TRBV10-3 and TRBJ2-1; TRBD2 agrees at 13 bases. The germline CDR1 and CDR2 sequences are ENHRY and SYGVKD. CDR3 size: 15 residues. With 6 bases clipped from V and 10 bases from J, the junction kept 9 bases outside the gene matches. CDR3 coding DNA: TGTGCCATCAGACGACGGGGACTAGCGGGGACCGAGCAGTTCTTC. Translated, it gives CAIRRRGLAGTEQFF.

The chain has TRBV10-3 and TRBJ1-1, with 10 bases fitting TRBD1. V shed 6 bases, J shed 4 bases, and the junction held 5 bases outside the gene matches. In germline, CDR1 is ENHRY, CDR2 SYGVKD. This CDR3 has 14 residues. In DNA form, the CDR3 reads TGTGCCATCAGGGGACAGGGGATGGGCACTGAAGCTTTCTTT. It is translated as CAIRGQGMGTEAFF.

In its sample, this clonotype was seen a few times. The DNA for the CDR3 is TGCAGTGCTAGCTTCCGGGACACGCTAAATGAAAAACTGTTTTTT. The encoded protein is CSASFRDTLNEKLFF. The chain employs TRBV20-1 and TRBJ1-4, with D possibly matching TRBD1 (6 bases). Germline V gives CDR1 DFQATT, CDR2 SNEGSKA (reference sequence). The CDR3 sequence is 15 residues long. V lost 3 bases to trimming and J lost 5 bases, with 16 bases between them.

The genes are TRBV4-2 and TRBJ2-2; D remains unclear. Germline CDR1 LGHNA, CDR2 YNFKEQ. The CDR3 totals 17 residues. V was cut by 0 bases and J by 5 bases, with 16 bases left in between. DNA for the CDR3: TGTGCCAGCAGCCAAGAACCCCGGGCCATGGGGACCGGGGAGCTGTTTTTT. This translates into CASSQEPRAMGTGELFF.

This clonotype was seen only a few times. The chain employs TRBV5-5 and TRBJ2-3; the match to TRBD1 covers 8 bases. The CDR3 consists of 15 residues. From germline, CDR1 is SGHKS and CDR2 YYEKEE (reference sequence). J gave up 4 bases and V 4 bases, and 8 bases lay outside the gene matches. The CDR3 DNA sequence: TGTGCCAGCAGCCTCTGGACAGGGAAGGCAGATACGCAGTATTTT. Translating it yields CASSLWTGKADTQYF.

This clonotype was seen a few times. This rearrangement joins TRBV9 to TRBJ2-1, with 8 nucleotides matching TRBD2. The germline gives CDR1 SGDLS, CDR2 YYNGEE. The CDR3 extends over 14 amino acids. The trim removed 7 bases at V and 7 bases at J, leaving 10 bases unmatched. The CDR3 sequence: CASGPAGVLNEQFF. CDR3 coding DNA: TGTGCCAGCGGCCCAGCGGGGGTATTGAATGAGCAGTTCTTC.

This clonotype was counted many times. The chain employs TRBV29-1 and TRBJ2-6, with 7 nucleotides matching TRBD2. This CDR3 is built from 16 residues. Per germline, CDR1 SQVTM and CDR2 ANQGSEA. The trim removed 0 bases at V and 0 bases at J, leaving 2 bases unmatched. DNA of the CDR3: TGCAGCGTTGAAGATGGGGGGGTCTCTGGGGCCAACGTCCTGACTTTC. This encodes CSVEDGGVSGANVLTF. Combining the CDR3 with reference TRBV29-1 and TRBJ2-6 gives the whole variable domain SAVISQKPSRDICQRGTSLTIQCQVDSQVTMMFWYRQQPGQSLTLIATANQGSEATYESGFVIDKFPISRPNLTFSTLTVSNMSPEDSSIYLCSVEDGGVSGANVLTFGAGSRLTVL.

This clonotype was observed many times. The CDR3 region is CASSLGQGSETQYF. CDR3 sequence (DNA): TGTGCCAGCAGTCTGGGACAGGGGAGTGAGACCCAGTACTTC. This chain links TRBV12-3 or TRBV12-4 with TRBJ2-5; 10 positions agree with TRBD1. Trimming took 5 bases from V and 5 from J; bases not matched to a gene: 5. The CDR3 has 14 residues.

The J gene is TRBJ1-2, the V gene TRBV4-3; 9 bases match TRBD1. The CDR3 runs 16 residues. The V and J ends lost 0 bases and 8 bases, in that order; junction bases with no gene match: 10. CDR1 LGHNA and CDR2 YSLEER come from the germline V gene. CDR3 DNA: TGCGCCAGCAGCCAAGAGCGCAGGACAGGGGATCGCGGCTACACCTTC. It is translated as CASSQERRTGDRGYTF.

The gene calls are TRBV20-1 and TRBJ2-1; D assignment may be TRBD1 or TRBD2 (6 bases each). The tail of the sequence fits TRBJ2-7 better, so the J call may be wrong. This CDR3 is 15 amino acids long. CDR1 is DFQATT, CDR2 SNEGSKA, per germline (reference sequence). The CDR3 protein is CSARGGRSSYNEQYF. The CDR3 DNA follows: TGCAGTGCTAGGGGGGGCCGCAGCTCCTACAATGAGCAGTACTTC.

This chain uses TRBV7-9 with TRBJ2-6, with D perhaps TRBD1 (5 bases). This CDR3 comprises 17 residues. Germline CDR1 SEHNR, CDR2 FQNEAQ (reference sequence). V was trimmed by 7 bases and J by 1 base, leaving 17 bases between them. The CDR3 DNA sequence: TGTGCCAGCACCCCATGGACACTTTTATCTGGGGCCAACGTCCTGACTTTC. It codes for CASTPWTLLSGANVLTF.

The rearrangement links TRBV6-8 to TRBJ2-7, with TRBD1 as a possible D gene (6 bases). Per germline, CDR1 MNHGY and CDR2 SAAAGT. The CDR3 is 13 amino acids. V lost 8 bases and J lost 3, with 14 bases in between. CDR3: CASGDRSHYEQYF. In DNA, the CDR3 is TGTGCCAGCGGTGACAGGTCTCACTACGAGCAGTACTTC.

The chain has TRBV30 and TRBJ1-3; D not resolved. The CDR3 extends over 13 amino acids. Germline lookup yields CDR1 GTSNPN and CDR2 SVGIG (reference sequence). Trimming took off 6 bases at V and 0 bases at J, with 9 bases between the two ends. Written as DNA, the CDR3 is TGTGCCTGTAACGAGGGCTCTGGAAACACCATATATTTT. It translates to CACNEGSGNTIYF.

There are a few counts of this clonotype. V and J are TRBV12-3 or TRBV12-4 and TRBJ1-4, with a possible D match to TRBD1 (6 bases). There are 14 residues in the CDR3. V was cut by 4 bases and J by 5 bases, with 11 bases left in between. Written as DNA, the CDR3 is TGTGCCAGCAGTTACCAGGGGAGGAATGAAAAACTGTTTTTT. Amino acid sequence: CASSYQGRNEKLFF.

The J gene is TRBJ2-3, the V gene TRBV29-1; TRBD1 matches 9 bases. The CDR3 extends over 13 amino acids. Trimming took 4 bases from V and 8 from J; bases not matched to a gene: 7. Germline V gene data show CDR1 as SQVTM and CDR2 as ANQGSEA. The CDR3 DNA reads as TGCAGCGTTGCGGGGACAGGGCAGGGTACGCAGTATTTT. This translates into CSVAGTGQGTQYF.

This clonotype was counted a few times. The rearrangement uses TRBV7-2 and TRBJ1-1, with D tentatively TRBD1 (6 bases). CDR1 and CDR2 from the germline V gene are SGHTA and FQGNSA. V was cut by 2 bases and J by 4 bases, with 11 bases left in between. The CDR3 has 14 amino acids. As DNA, the CDR3 is TGTGCCAGCAGCTTACACAGGGATGGCACTGAAGCTTTCTTT. As protein: CASSLHRDGTEAFF. The full variable domain, with the rest looked up from reference TRBV7-2 and TRBJ1-1, is GAGVSQSPSNKVTEKGKDVELRCDPISGHTALYWYRQSLGQGLEFLIYFQGNSAPDKSGLPSDRFSAERTGGSVSTLTIQRTQQEDSAVYLCASSLHRDGTEAFFGQGTRLTVV.

The CDR3 reads CASSLNGGLETQYF. DNA of the CDR3: TGTGCCAGCAGTTTAAATGGGGGGCTGGAGACCCAGTACTTC. This chain joins TRBV28 and TRBJ2-5, with D possibly called TRBD1 or TRBD2 (6 bases each). This CDR3 has 14 residues. V was trimmed by 2 bases and J by 5 bases, leaving 12 bases between them. CDR1 MDHEN and CDR2 SYDVKM come from the germline V gene.

Concerning this clonotype: Sequence at one end of the junction differs from germline and may be a read error. The rearrangement uses TRBV20-1 and TRBJ2-7; D uncertain. Germline CDR1 reads DFQATT; CDR2 reads SNEGSKA (reference sequence). The length of the CDR3 is 15 residues. CDR3 sequence: CSARAFGQNSYEQYF. The CDR3 coding sequence is TGCAGCGCTAGAGCGTTTGGGCAGAACTCCTACGAGCAGTACTTC.

V and J are TRBV25-1 and TRBJ2-7; D not certain. V was clipped by 3 bases and J by 1 base, with 7 bases between them. Germline lookup yields CDR1 MGHDK and CDR2 SYGVNS. The CDR3 is 13 amino acids. In nucleotides, the CDR3 is TGTGCCAGCAGTGAGCCTCCTTCCTACGAGCAGTACTTC. Its translation: CASSEPPSYEQYF.

The chain recombines TRBV20-1 with TRBJ2-1, with D maybe TRBD1 (6 bases). The end of the DNA is better explained by TRBJ2-7, so the J call may be wrong. The CDR3 length is 14 residues. From germline, CDR1 is DFQATT and CDR2 SNEGSKA (reference sequence). The CDR3 loop reads CSARDRDKYNEQYF. The CDR3 DNA reads TGCAGTGCTAGAGACCGGGACAAATACAATGAGCAGTACTTC.

The table lists this clonotype with a few counts. The chain employs TRBV29-1 and TRBJ1-1; the D gene is possibly TRBD1 (6 bases). V lost 3 bases, J lost 9 bases, and 23 bases lay in between. Per germline, CDR1 SQVTM and CDR2 ANQGSEA. The CDR3 sequence is 15 residues long. CDR3 loop: CSVDWAAQGRQKAFF. The DNA for the CDR3 is TGCAGCGTTGATTGGGCGGCGCAGGGGAGGCAGAAAGCTTTCTTT.

This chain connects TRBV12-3 or TRBV12-4 to TRBJ2-1; the D is unclear. Trimming pared 6 bases from V and 4 bases from J, leaving 16 bases between. This CDR3 is 15 amino acids long. In nucleotides, the CDR3 is TGTGCCAGCAGACAATCGGGCGGCGGTTACAATGAGCAGTTCTTC. This codes for CASRQSGGGYNEQFF.

The chain links TRBV6-5 to TRBJ1-2, with D uncertain. This CDR3 has 13 amino acids. In germline, CDR1 is MNHEY, CDR2 SVGAGI. V lost 2 bases to trimming and J lost 2 bases, with 6 bases between them. The CDR3 is CASSYPGNYGYTF. The CDR3 DNA follows: TGTGCCAGCAGTTACCCGGGGAACTATGGCTACACCTTC.

This clonotype showed up just a few times. This rearrangement joins TRBV29-1 to TRBJ2-6, with 7 bases that match TRBD2. Germline CDR1 SQVTM, CDR2 ANQGSEA. This CDR3 comprises 13 residues. Trimming at V came to 3 bases and at J to 9 bases, leaving 5 bases not matched to a gene. The DNA of the CDR3 is TGCAGCGTTGACGGGGGGACCTACAACGTCCTGACTTTC. Translating gives CSVDGGTYNVLTF.

With respect to this clonotype: The junction departs from the called germline gene at one end, perhaps through a read error. This sequence joins TRBV25-1 and TRBJ1-2; no firm D call. There are 13 residues in the CDR3. The germline V gene has CDR1 MGHDK and CDR2 SYGVNS. This CDR3 is CASSDGVVYAYTF. DNA of the CDR3: TGTGCCAGCAGTGACGGAGTAGTCTATGCCTACACCTTC.

This rearrangement joins TRBV7-6 to TRBJ2-1; weak D call: TRBD2 (5 bases). CDR1 and CDR2 from the germline V gene are SGHVS and FNYEAQ. V shed 5 bases and J shed 4 bases, with 15 bases lying between them. This CDR3 has 15 residues. The CDR3 is CASSEIGEIYNEQFF. The DNA for the CDR3 is TGTGCCAGCAGCGAAATTGGGGAGATATACAATGAGCAGTTCTTC.

CDR3 bases: TGTGCCAGCAGCCGCTTGGGGGATACCTCCCTCCACTTT. Residues: CASSRLGDTSLHF. The V and J genes are TRBV27 and TRBJ1-6; D is perhaps TRBD1 (5 bases). Germline V gives CDR1 MNHEY, CDR2 SMNVEV (reference sequence). This CDR3 region has 13 residues. V was shortened by 6 bases and J by 14 bases, with 17 bases between the two germline ends.

The chain joins TRBV3-1 to TRBJ2-2; the D gene is possibly TRBD2 (6 bases). This CDR3 is 16 amino acids long. CDR1 LGHDT and CDR2 YNNKEL come from the germline V gene (reference sequence). Trimming stripped 4 bases from V and 3 bases from J, with 15 bases between. Here the CDR3 DNA reads TGTGCCAGCAGCCCATCCCTCGGACTACACACCGGGGAGCTGTTTTTT. Translated: CASSPSLGLHTGELFF.